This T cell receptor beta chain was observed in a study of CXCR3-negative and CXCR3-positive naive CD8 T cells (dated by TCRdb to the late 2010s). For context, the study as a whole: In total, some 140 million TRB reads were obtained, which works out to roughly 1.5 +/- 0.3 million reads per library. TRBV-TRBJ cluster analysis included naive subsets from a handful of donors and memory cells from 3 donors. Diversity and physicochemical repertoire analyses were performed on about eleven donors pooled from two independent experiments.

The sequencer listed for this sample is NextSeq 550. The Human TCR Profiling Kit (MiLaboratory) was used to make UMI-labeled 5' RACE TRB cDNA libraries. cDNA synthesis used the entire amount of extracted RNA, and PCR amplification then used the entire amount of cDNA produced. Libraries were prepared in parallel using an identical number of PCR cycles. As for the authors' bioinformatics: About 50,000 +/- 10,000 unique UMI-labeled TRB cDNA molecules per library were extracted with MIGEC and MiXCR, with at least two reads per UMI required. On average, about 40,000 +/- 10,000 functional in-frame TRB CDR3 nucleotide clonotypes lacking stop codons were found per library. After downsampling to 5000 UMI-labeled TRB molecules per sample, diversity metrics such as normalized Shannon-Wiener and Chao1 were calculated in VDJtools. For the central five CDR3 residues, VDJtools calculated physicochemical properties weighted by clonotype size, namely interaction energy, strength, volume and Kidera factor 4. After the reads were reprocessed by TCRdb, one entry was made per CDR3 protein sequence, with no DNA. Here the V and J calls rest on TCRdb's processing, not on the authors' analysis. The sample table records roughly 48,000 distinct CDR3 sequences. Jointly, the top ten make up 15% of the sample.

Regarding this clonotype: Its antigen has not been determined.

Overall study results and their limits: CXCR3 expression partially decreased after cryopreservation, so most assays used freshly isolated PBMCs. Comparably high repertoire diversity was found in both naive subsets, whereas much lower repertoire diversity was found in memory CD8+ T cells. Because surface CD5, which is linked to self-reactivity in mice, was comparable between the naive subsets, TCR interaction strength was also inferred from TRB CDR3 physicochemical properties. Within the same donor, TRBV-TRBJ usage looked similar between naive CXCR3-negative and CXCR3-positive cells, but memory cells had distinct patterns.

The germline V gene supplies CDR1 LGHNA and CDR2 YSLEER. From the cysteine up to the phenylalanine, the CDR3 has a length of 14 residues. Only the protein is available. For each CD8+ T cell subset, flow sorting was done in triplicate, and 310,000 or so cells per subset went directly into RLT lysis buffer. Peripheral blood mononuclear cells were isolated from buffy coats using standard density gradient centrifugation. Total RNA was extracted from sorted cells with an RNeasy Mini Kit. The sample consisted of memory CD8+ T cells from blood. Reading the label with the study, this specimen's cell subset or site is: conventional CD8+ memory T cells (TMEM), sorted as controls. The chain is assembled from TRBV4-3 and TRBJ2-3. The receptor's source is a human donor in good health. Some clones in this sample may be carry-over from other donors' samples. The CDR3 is CASSPGRSTDTQYF.